This T cell receptor (beta chain) was identified during a study of blood T cell repertoires in COVID-19. Background on the study: Samples taken during acute and convalescent COVID-19 were collected in the United States, Italy and Spain. T cells, B-cell-depleted T cells, or PBMCs provided the cDNA or gDNA that served as material.

Trimming removed 6 bases from V and 10 bases from J, with 10 bases in between. CDR3 size: 11 residues. Germline CDR1 reads MNHNY; CDR2 reads SVGAGI (reference sequence). Authors' data handling: Reference gene primer amplification yielded estimated nucleated cell counts. Assay used: immunoSEQ multiplex PCR; TCRdb lists only in-frame clones, some missing. That table supplies the V and J calls and clone size; D and trimming were determined from the DNA. The repertoire holds approximately 360,000 clones, roughly 90% seen once, with around 1.2% in the top ten. The sequence came from a man aged 40-49 years with acute or convalescent COVID-19. The rearrangement links TRBV6-6 to TRBJ2-1, with no clear D. Sequenced sample: peripheral blood. CDR3 region: CASRIMEEQFF. The CDR3 DNA reads TGTGCCAGCAGGATTATGGAGGAGCAGTTCTTC.